The T cell receptor (beta chain) under discussion was sequenced for a study of blood T cell repertoires in COVID-19. Across the study: COVID-19 samples, acute and convalescent, were from the United States, Italy and Spain. PBMCs, B-cell-depleted T cells, or T cells provided the cDNA or gDNA that made up the material.

Per the study methods: Reference gene primer amplification yielded estimated nucleated cell counts. Here immunoSEQ multiplex PCR was the method, and the copy in TCRdb shows in-frame clones only, minus some. V and J calls and clone size are those listed in that table; D and trimming were worked out from the DNA. The table has about 230,000 clones, around 85% seen once. V was pared by 0 bases and J by 1 base, with 9 bases of the junction left unmatched. CDR1 SGHNT and CDR2 YYREEE come from the germline V gene (reference sequence). This CDR3 is 17 amino acids long. Sequences were obtained from peripheral blood. This receptor was taken from a woman older than 75 with acute or convalescent COVID-19. The rearrangement uses TRBV5-4 and TRBJ1-1; 7 bases agree with TRBD1. CDR3 protein: CASSLGRGGGRNTEAFF. DNA of the CDR3: TGTGCCAGCAGCTTGGGTCGAGGGGGCGGAAGGAACACTGAAGCTTTCTTT. Using reference TRBV5-4 and TRBJ1-1 for the parts outside the CDR3, the full variable domain is ETGVTQSPTHLIKTRGQQVTLRCSSQSGHNTVSWYQQALGQGPQFIFQYYREEENGRGNFPPRFSGLQFPNYSSELNVNALELDDSALYLCASSLGRGGGRNTEAFFGQGTRLTVV.